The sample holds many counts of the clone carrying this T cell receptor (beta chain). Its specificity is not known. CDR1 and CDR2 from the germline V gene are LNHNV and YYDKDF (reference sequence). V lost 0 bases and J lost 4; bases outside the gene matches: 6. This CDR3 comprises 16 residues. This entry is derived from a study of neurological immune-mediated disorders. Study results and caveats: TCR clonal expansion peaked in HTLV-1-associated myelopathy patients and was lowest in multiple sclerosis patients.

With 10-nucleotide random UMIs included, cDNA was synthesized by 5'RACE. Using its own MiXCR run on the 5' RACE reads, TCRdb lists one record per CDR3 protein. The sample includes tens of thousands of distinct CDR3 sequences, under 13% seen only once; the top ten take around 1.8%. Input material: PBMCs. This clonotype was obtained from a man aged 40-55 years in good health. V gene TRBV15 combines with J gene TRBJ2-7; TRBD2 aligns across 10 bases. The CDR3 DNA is TGTGCCACCAGCAGAGATAAACTAGCGGGACTTTACGAGCAGTACTTC. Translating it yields CATSRDKLAGLYEQYF. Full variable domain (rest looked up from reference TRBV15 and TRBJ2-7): DAMVIQNPRYQVTQFGKPVTLSCSQTLNHNVMYWYQQKSSQAPKLLFHYYDKDFNNEADTPDNFQSRRPNTSFCFLDIRSPGLGDTAMYLCATSRDKLAGLYEQYFGPGTRLTVT.